The 13 T cell receptor beta chains below all came from one sample that was sequenced in a study of CD8+CD57+ T cells in acquired aplastic anemia. Using genomic DNA as the template, TCR beta VDJ and CDR3 profiling was carried out. TCRdb redid the calling of the reads with MiXCR, one entry per CDR3 protein. The data show approximately 260,000 distinct CDR3 sequences, with 65% to 90% seen just once and approximately 40% held by the top ten. It was patients with CD8+CD57+ cell expansion by flow cytometry who were chosen for sequencing. The sequencing sample was made of sorted CD4+, CD8+, or CD8+CD57+ T cells (not recorded which) from PBMCs. The receptors shown here come from a human donor with aplastic anemia.

On this clonotype itself: This CDR3 is missing its conserved last phenylalanine or tryptophan, likely due to a read error. The DNA is omitted, as the CDR3 cannot be located on it reliably, and the CDR3 follows TCRdb's listing. The chain recombines TRBV7-9 with TRBJ2-4; the DNA was not used to check the table's D call, TRBD2. Germline CDR1 and CDR2: SEHNR and FQNEAQ (reference sequence). The CDR3 is 12 amino acids in total, end residues counted. CDR3 amino acids: CASSLPRSGEYD.

This chain links TRBV2 with TRBJ2-1, with D perhaps matching TRBD2 (5 bases). Germline CDR1 reads SNHLY; CDR2 reads FYNNEI. The CDR3 length is 15 residues. Trimming pared 6 bases from V and 5 bases from J, leaving 17 bases between. CDR3 amino acids: CASRLRVAGHNEQFF. For the CDR3, the DNA is TGTGCCAGCAGGTTACGGGTCGCGGGTCACAATGAGCAGTTCTTC.

V and J are TRBV7-8 and TRBJ2-4; D possibly corresponds to TRBD1 (6 bases). CDR3 length equals 15 residues. The V gene's germline CDR1 is SGHVS and CDR2 FQNEAQ. V dropped 3 bases and J dropped 14 bases, with 23 bases sitting between them. CDR3 residues: CASSFQRRGGSDEYF. In DNA form, the CDR3 reads TGTGCCAGCAGCTTTCAGAGAAGAGGGGGAAGCGATGAGTACTTC.

This sequence joins TRBV7-9 and TRBJ2-6, with D possibly TRBD1 on 6 matching bases. Germline assignment: CDR1 SEHNR and CDR2 FQNEAQ (reference sequence). V shed 4 bases and J shed 11 bases, with 21 bases lying between them. The CDR3 spans 16 residues. CDR3 loop: CASSSTGTYEQYVLTF. For the CDR3, the DNA is TGTGCCAGCAGCTCCACAGGGACCTACGAGCAGTACGTCCTGACTTTC.

Only one count was recorded for this clonotype. The V gene is TRBV11-2, the J gene TRBJ2-7; D is unresolved. Germline loops: CDR1 SGHAT, CDR2 FQNNGV. The V end was cut by 4 bases, the J end by 6 bases, with 4 bases between. The CDR3 is 10 residues long. The CDR3 protein is CASSWGEQYV. The CDR3 DNA is TGTGCCAGCAGCTGGGGCGAGCAGTACGTC.

The gene calls are TRBV7-9 and TRBJ1-1, with 8 bases lining up with TRBD1. The V gene end was trimmed by 3 bases and the J gene end by 14 bases; junction bases not matched to a gene: 17. Germline V gene sequence: CDR1 SEHNR, CDR2 FQNEAQ (reference sequence). The CDR3 is 15 amino acids. CDR3 coding DNA: TGTGCCAGCAGCTTTGAACGGACAGGGAACACCGAAGAGTTCTTT. It encodes CASSFERTGNTEEFF.

This clonotype turned up a few times. The rearrangement joins TRBV7-9 to TRBJ1-6; D is unresolved. Looked up from germline, CDR1 is SEHNR and CDR2 is FQNEAQ (reference sequence). The CDR3 extends over 13 amino acids. V was trimmed by 1 base and J by 8 bases, leaving 6 bases between them. In nucleotides, the CDR3 is TGTGCCAGCAGCTTAGTCACATATTCACCCCTCCACTTT. Its protein product is CASSLVTYSPLHF.

V gene TRBV7-8 combines with J gene TRBJ1-1; D unclear. This CDR3 has 13 amino acids. The germline CDR1 and CDR2 sequences are SGHVS and FQNEAQ. The ends were cut back, 0 bases at V and 12 bases at J, with 14 bases in the middle. In DNA form, the CDR3 reads TGTGCCAGCAGCTTAGCGGGAGACACTGATACTTTCTTT. This gives the protein CASSLAGDTDTFF.

V gene TRBV7-8 combines with J gene TRBJ2-5, with D perhaps matching TRBD2 (7 bases). V lost 5 bases and J lost 5, with 18 bases in between. The CDR3 spans 15 residues. Germline V gene lookup returns CDR1 SGHVS and CDR2 FQNEAQ. CDR3 sequence reads: CASSVGGGGGETQYF. The DNA of the CDR3 is TGTGCCAGCAGCGTAGGGGGGGGTGGGGGGGAGACCCAGTACTTC. The whole variable domain, filled in from reference TRBV7-8 and TRBJ2-5, reads GAGVSQSPRYKVAKRGQDVALRCDPISGHVSLFWYQQALGQGPEFLTYFQNEAQLDKSGLPSDRFFAERPEGSVSTLKIQRTQQEDSAVYLCASSVGGGGGETQYFGPGTRLLVL.

The chain uses TRBV7-2 and TRBJ1-1; 7 positions match TRBD1. Germline CDR1 SGHTA, CDR2 FQGNSA. The CDR3 runs to 15 residues. V gave up 5 bases and J gave up 13 bases; unmatched junction bases: 19. The CDR3 sequence is CASSGTVSQPTHFFF. CDR3 nucleotide sequence: TGTGCCAGCAGCGGGACAGTATCGCAGCCCACGCATTTTTTCTTT. Full variable domain (outside the CDR3, taken from reference TRBV7-2 and TRBJ1-1): GAGVSQSPSNKVTEKGKDVELRCDPISGHTALYWYRQSLGQGLEFLIYFQGNSAPDKSGLPSDRFSAERTGGSVSTLTIQRTQQEDSAVYLCASSGTVSQPTHFFFGQGTRLTVV.

V gene TRBV7-2 combines with J gene TRBJ1-1; 7 nucleotides agree with TRBD1. Germline CDR1 SGHTA, CDR2 FQGNSA. V shed 2 bases, J shed 8 bases, and the junction held 17 bases outside the gene matches. The CDR3 is 17 residues long. CDR3 residues: CASSLKGGADYGYEAFF. The CDR3 DNA is TGTGCCAGCAGCTTAAAAGGGGGCGCCGACTATGGCTACGAAGCTTTCTTT.

The V gene is TRBV29-1, the J gene TRBJ1-2, with D possibly TRBD1 on 6 matching bases. The CDR3 consists of 11 residues. The germline V and J ends were trimmed by 4 bases and 9 bases, with 12 bases remaining between them. The germline V gene encodes CDR1 SQVTM and CDR2 ANQGSEA. CDR3 bases: TGCAGCGTTGCCTCAGGGGATCGCTACACCTTC. Its protein is CSVASGDRYTF.

This chain links TRBV7-8 with TRBJ2-1, with TRBD1 as a possible D gene (6 bases). V was shortened by 4 bases and J by 3 bases, with 22 bases between the two germline ends. Germline-derived CDR1 and CDR2 are SGHVS and FQNEAQ. This CDR3 comprises 18 residues. The CDR3 sequence is CASSSRDTGGQFYNEQFF. The CDR3 DNA follows: TGTGCCAGCAGCTCCAGGGATACGGGTGGACAGTTCTACAATGAGCAGTTCTTC. Complete variable domain (other parts from reference TRBV7-8 and TRBJ2-1): GAGVSQSPRYKVAKRGQDVALRCDPISGHVSLFWYQQALGQGPEFLTYFQNEAQLDKSGLPSDRFFAERPEGSVSTLKIQRTQQEDSAVYLCASSSRDTGGQFYNEQFFGPGTRLTVL.